The TCR beta chain described here comes from a study of early T cells in non-severe SARS-CoV-2 infection. Study context: From unsorted whole blood, bulk RNA was sequenced, and the chains remained unpaired.

In the library, individual cDNA molecules carried attached unique molecular identifiers. TCRdb called the 5' RACE reads again in MiXCR, with one record for every CDR3 protein. The table lists approximately 22,000 distinct CDR3 sequences, just under 4.5% of them singletons. Germline loops: CDR1 MNHEY, CDR2 SMNVEV (reference sequence). This CDR3 comprises 11 residues. V was clipped by 0 bases and J by 3 bases, with 0 bases between them. In this sample, this clonotype turned up many times. The clonotype was recovered from an adult who was a healthcare worker with PCR-confirmed SARS-CoV-2 infection or an uninfected control (not recorded which). The V and J genes are TRBV27 and TRBJ2-7, with D uncertain. The sequencing input was whole blood. The CDR3 reads CASSLSYEQYF. The CDR3 coding sequence is TGTGCCAGCAGTTTATCCTACGAGCAGTACTTC.